Each of the 30 T cell receptor beta chains below was sequenced from the same sample in a study of shared clonotypes between healthy human individuals. Sequencing used immunoSEQ multiplex PCR; TCRdb keeps in-frame clones, though not all of them. Among 1.4 million or so clones listed, less than 99% were seen once. Material: naive CD4+ T cells sorted from blood. Subset reported: CD45RA+ positively selected. The receptors derive from a man aged 30 to 45 in good health.

The chain recombines TRBV5-1 with TRBJ1-1, with a weak D call TRBD1 (5 bases). With 2 bases removed from V and 1 base from J, the gap between germline ends came to 9 bases. Germline V gives CDR1 SGHRS, CDR2 YFSETQ. The CDR3 spans 14 residues. The CDR3 is CASSFRGANTEAFF. The CDR3, as DNA: TGCGCCAGCAGCTTCCGGGGCGCGAACACTGAAGCTTTCTTT.

The chain uses TRBV7-2 and TRBJ2-7; a possible D gene is TRBD1 (6 bases). The CDR3 covers 15 residues. Trimming removed 6 bases at V and 7 bases at J, with 22 bases between. Germline assignment: CDR1 SGHTA and CDR2 FQGNSA. In DNA, the CDR3 is TGTGCCAGCAGGAAGAAGGGGGTTTCGGTTGGGGAGCAGTACTTC. This sequence encodes CASRKKGVSVGEQYF.

The rearrangement uses TRBV9 and TRBJ2-5; the match to TRBD2 covers 10 bases. Germline V gene lookup returns CDR1 SGDLS and CDR2 YYNGEE. This CDR3 has 16 amino acids. V trimming: 0 bases; J trimming: 1 base; junction bases outside the gene matches: 3. The CDR3 bases are TGTGCCAGCAGCGTAGCGAGCGGGAGGGCCCAAGAGACCCAGTACTTC. It specifies CASSVASGRAQETQYF.

V usage is TRBV12-2 and J usage is TRBJ2-1. TRBV12-2 is a pseudogene locus. The length of the CDR3 is 13 residues. This CDR3 reads CASRPGSLNEQFF. Here the CDR3 DNA reads TGTGCAAGTCGGCCAGGGAGTCTTAATGAGCAGTTCTTC.

The chain uses TRBV4-1 and TRBJ1-5; D unresolved. The CDR3 extends over 14 amino acids. From germline, CDR1 is MGHRA and CDR2 YSYEKL. V was trimmed by 1 base and J by 4 bases, leaving 8 bases between them. CDR3 amino acids: CASSQAQPNQPQHF. In nucleotides, the CDR3 is TGCGCCAGCAGCCAAGCACAGCCAAATCAGCCCCAGCATTTT.

This chain uses TRBV28 with TRBJ2-1; no reliable D call. With 11 bases removed from V and 1 base from J, the gap between germline ends came to 6 bases. CDR3 length equals 11 residues. CDR1 and CDR2 from the germline V gene are MDHEN and SYDVKM. CDR3 loop: CAGESYNEQFF. DNA for the CDR3: TGTGCCGGGGAATCCTACAATGAGCAGTTCTTC.

The V gene is TRBV6-1, the J gene TRBJ2-1; D gene uncertain. The CDR3 sequence is 15 residues long. The germline V gene encodes CDR1 MNHNS and CDR2 SASEGT. Trimming took 2 bases from V and 3 from J, leaving 11 bases between them. The CDR3 region is CASSETSRYYNEQFF. The CDR3 DNA reads as TGTGCCAGCAGTGAAACATCCAGGTACTACAATGAGCAGTTCTTC.

This clone was picked up one time. This CDR3 is also generated by other DNA sequences in the sample. The gene calls are TRBV5-1 and TRBJ2-3; D gene unclear. Germline V gene data show CDR1 as SGHRS and CDR2 as YFSETQ. Trimming removed 0 bases from V and 0 bases from J, with 5 bases in between. The CDR3 sequence is 14 residues long. The CDR3 nucleotides read TGCGCCAGCAGCTTGGTGGTGAGCACAGATACGCAGTATTTT. It yields the protein CASSLVVSTDTQYF.

As regards this clone: This sample also contains other DNA sequences that code for the same CDR3. This rearrangement joins TRBV7-2 to TRBJ2-7, with D possibly matching TRBD2 (6 bases). This CDR3 region has 14 residues. Trimming took 2 bases from V and 2 from J, leaving 10 bases between them. Per the germline V gene, CDR1 is SGHTA and CDR2 is FQGNSA. CDR3 nucleotide sequence: TGTGCCAGCAGCTTACCGGGACTTCCCTACGAGCAGTACTTC. Translation: CASSLPGLPYEQYF.

This clone has just one count. The J gene is TRBJ2-2, the V gene TRBV18; tentative D call: TRBD1 (6 bases). CDR3 length: 17 amino acids. Germline loops: CDR1 KGHSH, CDR2 LQKENI. Trimming took off 3 bases at V and 2 bases at J, with 16 bases between the two ends. Here the CDR3 DNA reads TGTGCCAGCTCACCCTTGGCCGGACAGATAAACACCGGGGAGCTGTTTTTT. This gives the protein CASSPLAGQINTGELFF.

This clone has only one observation. The sample carries other DNA sequences with the same CDR3. The chain uses TRBV18 and TRBJ2-7; TRBD2 might be the D (5 bases). The CDR3 runs to 14 residues. Trimming removed 2 bases from V and 1 base from J, with 9 bases in between. Looked up from germline, CDR1 is KGHSH and CDR2 is LQKENI. CDR3 in DNA: TGTGCCAGCTCACCAGGACCGGGATCCTACGAGCAGTACTTC. Encoded protein: CASSPGPGSYEQYF.

The rearrangement uses TRBV6-5 and TRBJ2-7; 9 bases map to TRBD2. The CDR3 consists of 14 residues. Unmatched junction bases numbered 4, after V lost 6 bases and J lost 1 base. Germline CDR1 and CDR2: MNHEY and SVGAGI. CDR3 amino acids: CASRRTSVSYEQYF. The DNA of the CDR3 is TGTGCCAGCAGAAGGACTAGCGTTTCCTACGAGCAGTACTTC.

The rearrangement links TRBV2 to TRBJ2-1, with D perhaps matching TRBD2 (6 bases). Germline values: CDR1 SNHLY, CDR2 FYNNEI. V was pared by 6 bases and J by 4 bases, with 22 bases between. The CDR3 totals 17 residues. The CDR3 loop reads CASSPRSAVAGYNEQFF. CDR3 nucleotides: TGTGCCAGCAGCCCCAGATCAGCGGTCGCGGGGTACAATGAGCAGTTCTTC.

This CDR3 reads CASSREMSSSGNTIYF. In DNA form, the CDR3 reads TGTGCCAGCAGCCGTGAGATGTCAAGCTCTGGAAACACCATATATTTT. The V and J genes are TRBV14 and TRBJ1-3; D unresolved. This CDR3 has 16 amino acids. In germline, CDR1 is SGHDN, CDR2 FVKESK. Trimming removed 4 bases at V and 0 bases at J, with 13 bases between.

This chain uses TRBV5-5 with TRBJ2-2; 9 positions agree with TRBD2. Trimming cost V 4 bases and J 4 bases; bases outside gene matches: 8. Germline CDR1 SGHKS, CDR2 YYEKEE (reference sequence). This CDR3 comprises 16 residues. CDR3 in amino acids: CASSPISGSGTGELFF. The CDR3 region has the DNA TGTGCCAGCAGCCCCATTAGCGGGAGTGGCACCGGGGAGCTGTTTTTT.

V usage is TRBV18 and J usage is TRBJ1-1, with D possibly matching TRBD1 (6 bases). This CDR3 is 14 amino acids long. V lost 2 bases and J 1 base, leaving 8 bases between the germline ends. The germline V gene encodes CDR1 KGHSH and CDR2 LQKENI. CDR3 sequence: CASSPNRANTEAFF. The CDR3 bases are TGTGCCAGCTCACCAAACAGGGCGAACACTGAAGCTTTCTTT.

V is TRBV6-5 and J is TRBJ2-1, with 10 bases identical to TRBD2. The germline gives CDR1 MNHEY, CDR2 SVGAGI. The CDR3 has 15 amino acids. J gave up 10 bases and V 6 bases, and 12 bases lay outside the gene matches. The CDR3 bases are TGTGCCAGCAGACTTCGGCTAGCGGGAGATGGGGAGCAGTTCTTC. Its protein is CASRLRLAGDGEQFF.

The chain couples TRBV2 to TRBJ2-3, with D perhaps matching TRBD2 (5 bases). Germline CDR1 SNHLY, CDR2 FYNNEI. CDR3 length equals 15 residues. The ends were cut back, 6 bases at V and 4 bases at J, with 17 bases in the middle. The chain's CDR3 is CASREVVLAPDTQYF. The CDR3, as DNA: TGTGCCAGCAGGGAGGTGGTCTTAGCCCCAGATACGCAGTATTTT. The variable domain in full, with the rest retrieved from reference TRBV2 and TRBJ2-3, is EPEVTQTPSHQVTQMGQEVILRCVPISNHLYFYWYRQILGQKVEFLVSFYNNEISEKSEIFDDQFSVERPDGSNFTLKIRSTKLEDSAMYFCASREVVLAPDTQYFGPGTRLTVL.

This chain connects TRBV18 to TRBJ2-3; 7 bases are shared with TRBD2. The germline gives CDR1 KGHSH, CDR2 LQKENI. CDR3 length: 19 residues. V dropped 4 bases and J dropped 2; count of bases not matched to a gene: 18. The CDR3 spells CASSHRPLGRESLTDTQYF. CDR3 in DNA: TGTGCCAGCTCACACCGTCCCTTGGGGCGGGAGAGTCTCACAGATACGCAGTATTTT.

V and J are TRBV19 and TRBJ2-7, with a tentative D call TRBD2 (5 bases). The CDR3 has 17 residues. Per germline, CDR1 LNHDA and CDR2 SQIVND (reference sequence). The V end lost 5 bases, the J end lost 0 bases, and 20 bases lay between the germline ends. The CDR3, as DNA: TGTGCCAGTAGTCCTGCGATTTCTGGGAGCCACTCCTACGAGCAGTACTTC. Protein: CASSPAISGSHSYEQYF.

V and J are TRBV28 and TRBJ2-5; 8 nucleotides match TRBD2. CDR1 is MDHEN and CDR2 is SYDVKM in the germline V gene. The CDR3 totals 15 residues. V dropped 6 bases and J dropped 5; count of bases not matched to a gene: 11. CDR3 in amino acids: CASSSGTSFRETQYF. The CDR3, as DNA: TGTGCCAGCAGCTCCGGGACTAGTTTTCGTGAGACCCAGTACTTC.

The genes are TRBV4-3 and TRBJ2-7; D gene unclear. The CDR3 consists of 14 residues. Germline CDR1 and CDR2: LGHNA and YSLEER. Trimming took off 1 base at V and 3 bases at J, with 10 bases between the two ends. CDR3 in DNA: TGCGCCAGCAGCCAAGCTATACTGAACTACGAGCAGTACTTC. This codes for CASSQAILNYEQYF.

Details on this clone: The same CDR3 arises from other DNA sequences in this sample as well. The chain has TRBV10-3 and TRBJ2-7; TRBD2 agrees at 11 bases. Looked up from germline, CDR1 is ENHRY and CDR2 is SYGVKD. CDR3 length: 15 residues. After removal of 4 bases from V and 2 bases from J, the junction contained 4 bases not matched to a gene. CDR3 nucleotide sequence: TGTGCCATCAGTGCGGGGACTAGCGGAACCTACGAGCAGTACTTC. Its protein is CAISAGTSGTYEQYF.

This clone was seen a single time. Other nucleotide sequences from this sample produce the same CDR3. This rearrangement joins TRBV6-1 to TRBJ1-5; 7 nucleotides match TRBD1. Germline assignment: CDR1 MNHNS and CDR2 SASEGT. After removal of 7 bases from V and 4 bases from J, the junction contained 4 bases not matched to a gene. The CDR3 sequence is 13 residues long. CDR3 protein: CASTTGQNQPQHF. CDR3 in DNA: TGTGCCAGCACGACAGGGCAGAATCAGCCCCAGCATTTT.

In the case of this clone: At the DNA level, this CDR3 is encoded by other sequences in the same sample as well. The chain has TRBV18 and TRBJ2-5; TRBD2 aligns across 8 bases. Trimming took 0 bases from V and 1 from J; bases not matched to a gene: 1. In germline, CDR1 is KGHSH, CDR2 LQKENI. The CDR3 is 15 amino acids. As DNA, the CDR3 is TGTGCCAGCTCACCACCTAGCGGGACCCAAGAGACCCAGTACTTC. Amino acids: CASSPPSGTQETQYF.

The chain couples TRBV10-1 to TRBJ2-7, with 7 bases lining up with TRBD1. Germline CDR1 WNHNN, CDR2 SYGVQD (reference sequence). Trimming took 1 base from V and 4 from J; bases not matched to a gene: 7. The CDR3 is made up of 15 amino acids. The CDR3, as DNA: TGCGCCAGCAGTGAGTGGACAGGACTCCGGTACGAGCAGTACTTC. This encodes CASSEWTGLRYEQYF.

Notes on this clone: Distinct nucleotide sequences in the sample also encode this CDR3. The V call is TRBV5-1, the J call TRBJ2-5; D gene unclear. V was cut by 0 bases and J by 1 base, with 4 bases left in between. The CDR3 runs 13 residues. Per the germline V gene, CDR1 is SGHRS and CDR2 is YFSETQ. CDR3 sequence (DNA): TGCGCCAGCAGCTTGGGTGTCCAAGAGACCCAGTACTTC. Translated: CASSLGVQETQYF.

This chain uses TRBV19 with TRBJ2-6, with TRBD1 matching 7 bases. The CDR3 sequence is 15 residues long. From germline, CDR1 is LNHDA and CDR2 SQIVND (reference sequence). The V segment lost 7 bases and the J segment 2 bases; nucleotides outside the gene matches: 5. CDR3 DNA sequence: TGTGCCAGTACCCCCGACAGGGCTGGGGCCAACGTCCTGACTTTC. This codes for CASTPDRAGANVLTF.

The rearrangement links TRBV7-9 to TRBJ1-2; possible D gene TRBD1, 6 bases. This CDR3 comprises 15 residues. V was trimmed by 0 bases and J by 8 bases, leaving 16 bases between them. The V gene's germline CDR1 is SEHNR and CDR2 FQNEAQ (reference sequence). The CDR3 loop reads CASSLAGDILSGYTF. The CDR3 DNA is TGTGCCAGCAGCTTAGCTGGGGACATCCTGAGCGGCTACACCTTC. The full variable domain, completed using reference TRBV7-9 and TRBJ1-2, is DTGVSQNPRHKITKRGQNVTFRCDPISEHNRLYWYRQTLGQGPEFLTYFQNEAQLEKSRLLSDRFSAERPKGSFSTLEIQRTEQGDSAMYLCASSLAGDILSGYTFGSGTRLTVV.

The CDR3 nucleotides are TGTGCCAGCAGCACGGGACAGGGGAACTACGAGCAGTACTTC. Translated, it gives CASSTGQGNYEQYF. The chain combines TRBV11-3 with TRBJ2-7; 10 bases fit TRBD1. The germline gives CDR1 SGHNT, CDR2 YENEEA. V lost 5 bases to trimming and J lost 3 bases; unmatched junction nucleotides: 4. The CDR3 spans 14 residues. The full variable domain, rest sourced from reference TRBV11-3 and TRBJ2-7, is EAGVVQSPRYKIIEKKQPVAFWCNPISGHNTLYWYLQNLGQGPELLIRYENEEAVDDSQLPKDRFSAERLKGVDSTLKIQPAELGDSAVYLCASSTGQGNYEQYFGPGTRLTVT.